This is a list of T cell receptor beta chains from one sample in a study of blood T cell repertoires in COVID-19. Libraries were prepared by immunoSEQ multiplex PCR; TCRdb keeps only in-frame clonotypes and omits some of them. The sample holds under 80,000 clones, around 88% seen once. Sequencing was performed on peripheral blood. The receptors stem from a human donor in a cohort sampled during active COVID-19. The CDR3 runs from the conserved cysteine through the conserved F or W. Each record gives: V gene, J gene, clone size, D gene, CDR3 DNA, CDR3 protein. A D gene is named only where the DNA matches it firmly. Not all rows give a size; the values are once, few, many and, for expanded clones, a class.

V gene: TRBV19
J gene: TRBJ2-1
clone size: NA
D gene: NA
CDR3 DNA: TGTGCCAGTAGCCAATCTACCCCCTACAATGAGCAGTTCTTC
CDR3 protein: CASSQSTPYNEQFF

V gene: TRBV2
J gene: TRBJ2-7
clone size: NA
D gene: NA
CDR3 DNA: TGTGCCACCACTGGACAGCTCTACGAGCAGTACTTC
CDR3 protein: CATTGQLYEQYF

V gene: TRBV6-5
J gene: TRBJ1-6
clone size: NA
D gene: NA
CDR3 DNA: TGTGCCAGCAGCAAGCCAGACAGGCAGCTCCACTTT
CDR3 protein: CASSKPDRQLHF

V gene: TRBV29-1
J gene: TRBJ2-7
clone size: NA
D gene: TRBD1
CDR3 DNA: TGCAGCGTGACAGGGTGGGATTACGAGCAGTACTTC
CDR3 protein: CSVTGWDYEQYF

V gene: TRBV2
J gene: TRBJ2-7
clone size: NA
D gene: TRBD1
CDR3 DNA: TGTGCCAGCAGTTTTGACAGGGGGCCAGTCTACGAGCAGTACTTC
CDR3 protein: CASSFDRGPVYEQYF

V gene: TRBV10-3
J gene: TRBJ2-6
clone size: NA
D gene: NA
CDR3 DNA: TGTGCCATCACAGGGACTGGGGCCAACGTCCTGACTTTC
CDR3 protein: CAITGTGANVLTF

V gene: TRBV28
J gene: TRBJ2-7
clone size: NA
D gene: TRBD1
CDR3 DNA: TGTGCCAGCAGTTTATGGGACAGGAGCTCCTACGAGCAGTACTTC
CDR3 protein: CASSLWDRSSYEQYF

V gene: TRBV27
J gene: TRBJ2-3
clone size: NA
D gene: NA
CDR3 DNA: TGTGCCAGCAGTTCCGTCACAGATACGCAGTATTTT
CDR3 protein: CASSSVTDTQYF

V gene: TRBV6-2/TRBV6-3
J gene: TRBJ1-1
clone size: once
D gene: NA
CDR3 DNA: TGTGCCAGCAGCCCTCAGAAGGGGCTAACGAACGCTGAAGCTTTCTTT
CDR3 protein: CASSPQKGLTNAEAFF

V gene: TRBV15
J gene: TRBJ2-7
clone size: NA
D gene: NA
CDR3 DNA: TGTGCCACCAGCAGAGATCTCAACCGACAAACCTACGAGCAGTACTTC
CDR3 protein: CATSRDLNRQTYEQYF

V gene: TRBV30
J gene: TRBJ2-3
clone size: NA
D gene: TRBD2
CDR3 DNA: TGTGCCCTATCACTAGCGGAGAGCACAGATACGCAGTATTTT
CDR3 protein: CALSLAESTDTQYF

V gene: TRBV19
J gene: TRBJ1-1
clone size: few
D gene: NA
CDR3 DNA: TGTGCCAGTCGGGTAAGGGGGAACACTGAAGCTTTCTTT
CDR3 protein: CASRVRGNTEAFF

V gene: TRBV30
J gene: TRBJ2-7
clone size: once
D gene: NA
CDR3 DNA: TGTGCCTGGAGTTTACAGGGGGGGTACGAGCAGTACTTC
CDR3 protein: CAWSLQGGYEQYF

V gene: TRBV7-9
J gene: TRBJ1-1
clone size: NA
D gene: NA
CDR3 DNA: TGTGCCAGCAGCTCTTACACTGAAGCTTTCTTT
CDR3 protein: CASSSYTEAFF

V gene: TRBV6-1
J gene: TRBJ1-6
clone size: NA
D gene: NA
CDR3 DNA: TGTGCCAGCAGTGAACGGGAACTAGGGTCACCCCTCCACTTT
CDR3 protein: CASSERELGSPLHF

V gene: TRBV7-8
J gene: TRBJ1-1
clone size: once
D gene: TRBD1
CDR3 DNA: TGTGCCAGCAGCTTAAGGACAGGGGTTAAGGAAGCTTTCTTT
CDR3 protein: CASSLRTGVKEAFF

V gene: TRBV4-1
J gene: TRBJ2-7
clone size: NA
D gene: TRBD1
CDR3 DNA: TGCGCCAGCAGCCTCCCGGGACAGGGAGCTTACGAGCAGTACTTC
CDR3 protein: CASSLPGQGAYEQYF

V gene: TRBV7-3
J gene: TRBJ2-1
clone size: NA
D gene: NA
CDR3 DNA: TGTGCCAGCAGCTTAACCAAAGGGAGTGAGCAGTTCTTC
CDR3 protein: CASSLTKGSEQFF

V gene: TRBV3-1/TRBV3-2
J gene: TRBJ1-6
clone size: once
D gene: NA
CDR3 DNA: TGTGCCAGCAGCCTAGGGGACATTAAGAATTCACCCCTCCACTTT
CDR3 protein: CASSLGDIKNSPLHF

V gene: TRBV9
J gene: TRBJ1-1
clone size: NA
D gene: TRBD1
CDR3 DNA: TGTGCCAGCAGCGTAGGTGTGACAGGGGCACGGAAAGCTTTCTTT
CDR3 protein: CASSVGVTGARKAFF

V gene: TRBV21-1
J gene: TRBJ1-5
clone size: NA
D gene: NA
CDR3 DNA: TGTGCCAGCATCCTAGGTACGGGTGGTCATCAGCCCCAGCATTTT
CDR3 protein: CASILGTGGHQPQHF

V gene: TRBV2
J gene: TRBJ2-5
clone size: NA
D gene: NA
CDR3 DNA: TGTGCCAGCAGTTTAAACTGGGCGGAGACCCAGTACTTC
CDR3 protein: CASSLNWAETQYF

V gene: TRBV7-2
J gene: TRBJ2-2
clone size: NA
D gene: NA
CDR3 DNA: TGTGCCAGCAGCTCCCGGACAGCTACTGCGAACACCGGGGAGCTGTTTTTT
CDR3 protein: CASSSRTATANTGELFF

V gene: TRBV2
J gene: TRBJ1-6
clone size: NA
D gene: TRBD1
CDR3 DNA: TGTGCCAGCAGTCAGGGGGCGAGCGATAATTCACCCCTCCACTTT
CDR3 protein: CASSQGASDNSPLHF

V gene: TRBV18
J gene: TRBJ1-1
clone size: NA
D gene: NA
CDR3 DNA: TGTGCCAGCTCACCCACAGGGCACACTGAAGCTTTCTTT
CDR3 protein: CASSPTGHTEAFF

V gene: TRBV9
J gene: TRBJ1-4
clone size: NA
D gene: NA
CDR3 DNA: TGTGCCAGCAGCGTGTCGGCGCAGGGGAATGAAAAACTGTTTTTT
CDR3 protein: CASSVSAQGNEKLFF

V gene: TRBV27
J gene: TRBJ1-3
clone size: NA
D gene: NA
CDR3 DNA: TGTGCCAGCAGTTCGTCAGGGCCCGGAAACACCATATATTTT
CDR3 protein: CASSSSGPGNTIYF